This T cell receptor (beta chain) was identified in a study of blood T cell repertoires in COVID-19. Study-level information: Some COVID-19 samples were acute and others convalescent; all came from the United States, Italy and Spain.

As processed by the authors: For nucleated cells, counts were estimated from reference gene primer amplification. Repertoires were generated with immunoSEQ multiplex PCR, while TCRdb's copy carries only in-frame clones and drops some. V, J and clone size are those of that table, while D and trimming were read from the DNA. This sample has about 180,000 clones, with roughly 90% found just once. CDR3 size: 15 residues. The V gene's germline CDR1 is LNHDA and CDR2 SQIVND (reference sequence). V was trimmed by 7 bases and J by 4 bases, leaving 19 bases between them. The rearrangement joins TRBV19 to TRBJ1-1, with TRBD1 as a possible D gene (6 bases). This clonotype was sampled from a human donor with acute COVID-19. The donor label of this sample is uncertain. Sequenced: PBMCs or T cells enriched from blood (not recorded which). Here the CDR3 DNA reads TGTGCCAGTACCACGATCTCAGGGGCTGGCACTGAAGCTTTCTTT. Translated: CASTTISGAGTEAFF. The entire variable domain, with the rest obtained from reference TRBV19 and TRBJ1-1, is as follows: DGGITQSPKYLFRKEGQNVTLSCEQNLNHDAMYWYRQDPGQGLRLIYYSQIVNDFQKGDIAEGYSVSREKKESFPLTVTSAQKNPTAFYLCASTTISGAGTEAFFGQGTRLTVV.